Each of the 24 T cell receptor beta chains below was sequenced from the same sample in a study of blood T cell repertoires in COVID-19. The protocol was immunoSEQ multiplex PCR, while the TCRdb copy is restricted to in-frame clones and leaves out a portion. Of 200,000 to 250,000 clones listed, approximately 78% were seen once; the top ten hold about 5%. Sequenced input: peripheral blood. The source is a woman in her seventies with COVID-19, enrolled during active disease.

The rearrangement uses TRBV11-2 and TRBJ2-6; D may be TRBD1 (6 bases). Germline V lookup: CDR1 SGHAT, CDR2 FQNNGV. The CDR3 covers 16 residues. The ends were cut back, 7 bases at V and 2 bases at J, with 15 bases in the middle. CDR3 sequence: CASTHRELAGANVLTF. CDR3 coding DNA: TGTGCCAGCACCCACAGGGAGTTGGCTGGGGCCAACGTCCTGACTTTC. The variable domain in full, completed from reference TRBV11-2 and TRBJ2-6, reads EAGVAQSPRYKIIEKRQSVAFWCNPISGHATLYWYQQILGQGPKLLIQFQNNGVVDDSQLPKDRFSAERLKGVDSTLKIQPAKLEDSAVYLCASTHRELAGANVLTFGAGSRLTVL.

The rearrangement joins TRBV7-9 to TRBJ1-3; no firm D call. V gave up 2 bases and J gave up 2 bases, with 7 bases separating them. Germline lookup yields CDR1 SEHNR and CDR2 FQNEAQ (reference sequence). This CDR3 contains 14 residues. Here the CDR3 DNA reads TGTGCCAGCAGCTTATCCAGGACTGGAAACACCATATATTTT. Its protein product is CASSLSRTGNTIYF.

This rearrangement joins TRBV7-2 to TRBJ1-3; maybe TRBD1 (6 bases). V was clipped by 5 bases and J by 3 bases, with 17 bases between them. The V gene's germline CDR1 is SGHTA and CDR2 FQGNSA. The CDR3 sequence is 16 residues long. The CDR3 DNA is TGTGCCAGCAGCCCGAGGGGGGGGCCGGGTGGAAACACCATATATTTT. Translated, it gives CASSPRGGPGGNTIYF.

Comment on this clone: Other DNA variants within this sample encode the same CDR3. The chain uses TRBV28 and TRBJ1-1; D unclear. This CDR3 has 11 residues. Germline V lookup: CDR1 MDHEN, CDR2 SYDVKM. V was pared by 7 bases and J by 0 bases, with 3 bases between. The CDR3 loop reads CASILNTEAFF. The CDR3 bases are TGTGCCAGCATATTGAACACTGAAGCTTTCTTT.

This chain connects TRBV28 to TRBJ1-6, with 7 positions matching TRBD1. Looked up from germline, CDR1 is MDHEN and CDR2 is SYDVKM. The CDR3 loop spans 16 amino acids. J lost 8 bases, V lost 5 bases, and 12 bases had no gene match. Written as DNA, the CDR3 is TGTGCCAGCAGTCAGGTTATTGGCCAGGGGGATTCACCCCTCCACTTT. It codes for CASSQVIGQGDSPLHF.

J is TRBJ2-5 and V is TRBV5-5; 9 bases fit TRBD2. This CDR3 region has 16 residues. Trimming at V came to 1 base and at J to 4 bases, leaving 8 bases not matched to a gene. Germline V gene data show CDR1 as SGHKS and CDR2 as YYEKEE (reference sequence). In DNA, the CDR3 is TGTGCCAGCAGCTTGCGAGCGGGAGGAGGAGGAGAGACCCAGTACTTC. Translated: CASSLRAGGGGETQYF.

The chain combines TRBV30 with TRBJ1-1; 7 bases map to TRBD1. The V gene's germline CDR1 is GTSNPN and CDR2 SVGIG (reference sequence). Losses at the gene ends were 2 bases for V and 9 bases for J; bases not matched to a gene: 6. CDR3 size: 12 residues. CDR3 sequence (DNA): TGTGCCTGGAGTTTAGAACAGGGGAAAGCTTTCTTT. It codes for CAWSLEQGKAFF.

The chain carries TRBV7-2 and TRBJ1-6; D unresolved. V was shortened by 4 bases and J by 6 bases, with 7 bases between the two germline ends. CDR1 SGHTA and CDR2 FQGNSA come from the germline V gene. This CDR3 spans 13 amino acids. The CDR3 sequence: CASSSQFNSPLHF. The CDR3 DNA sequence: TGTGCCAGCAGCTCCCAGTTTAATTCACCCCTCCACTTT.

This clone has just a few counts. CDR3 sequence reads: CASRSGTVNQPQHF. CDR3 DNA: TGTGCCAGCAGATCCGGGACAGTAAATCAGCCCCAGCATTTT. The V and J genes are TRBV28 and TRBJ1-5; 7 bases are shared with TRBD1. Germline lookup yields CDR1 MDHEN and CDR2 SYDVKM. The CDR3 runs to 14 residues. J was trimmed by 4 bases and V by 6 bases; bases with no gene match: 6.

The chain recombines TRBV7-8 with TRBJ1-2; 8 nucleotides line up with TRBD1. V gave up 1 base and J gave up 3 bases; unmatched junction bases: 10. CDR1 SGHVS and CDR2 FQNEAQ come from the germline V gene. This CDR3 is built from 17 residues. CDR3 DNA sequence: TGTGCCAGCAGCTTAGAGGACAGGGATGGACTAGACTATGGCTACACCTTC. This codes for CASSLEDRDGLDYGYTF.

The chain uses TRBV29-1 and TRBJ2-2; no clear D gene. Between the trimmed V and J ends, which lost 3 bases and 3 bases, there was a span of 5 bases. Germline values: CDR1 SQVTM, CDR2 ANQGSEA. CDR3 length: 12 residues. The CDR3 loop reads CSVDSDTGELFF. DNA for the CDR3: TGCAGCGTTGACTCTGACACCGGGGAGCTGTTTTTT.

This clone occurred a few times. This chain connects TRBV5-6 to TRBJ1-4; the D is unclear. Trimming took 0 bases from V and 2 from J, leaving 5 bases between them. The germline V gene has CDR1 SGHDT and CDR2 YYEEEE. This CDR3 has 14 amino acids. DNA of the CDR3: TGTGCCAGCAGCTTGGGACACACTAATGAAAAACTGTTTTTT. This gives the protein CASSLGHTNEKLFF.

V and J are TRBV3-1 (or the pseudogene TRBV3-2) and TRBJ1-5; 9 bases fit TRBD1. V shed 0 bases, J shed 4 bases, and the junction held 4 bases outside the gene matches. The CDR3 has 16 amino acids. The germline CDR1 and CDR2 sequences are LGHDT and YNNKEL (reference sequence). CDR3 loop: CASSQDSGTGNQPQHF. CDR3 coding DNA: TGTGCCAGCAGCCAAGACTCCGGGACAGGGAATCAGCCCCAGCATTTT.

This clone was detected only a few times. The CDR3 is CASSPGGGTDTQYF. CDR3 nucleotide sequence: TGTGCCAGCTCACCAGGAGGAGGCACAGATACGCAGTATTTT. V gene TRBV18 combines with J gene TRBJ2-3, with a weak D call TRBD2 (5 bases). V dropped 2 bases and J dropped 1 base, with 7 bases sitting between them. The length of the CDR3 is 14 residues. Germline values: CDR1 KGHSH, CDR2 LQKENI.

Concerning this clone itself: Other DNA sequences in this sample translate to the same CDR3. The V and J genes are TRBV29-1 and TRBJ2-7; no reliable D call. Trimming shortened V by 6 bases and J by 3 bases, and 6 bases separated the two germline ends. The CDR3 contains 10 residues. Germline V CDR1 and CDR2: SQVTM, ANQGSEA. CDR3: CSVAHYEQYF. The CDR3 coding sequence is TGCAGCGTGGCCCACTACGAGCAGTACTTC.

The chain carries TRBV5-4 and TRBJ1-2; possible D gene TRBD1, 6 bases. V gave up 1 base and J gave up 9 bases, with 13 bases separating them. The CDR3 runs to 13 residues. The germline gives CDR1 SGHNT, CDR2 YYREEE (reference sequence). CDR3 DNA: TGTGCCAGCAGCTTGATAGGGGGTAGTAGCTACACCTTC. It yields the protein CASSLIGGSSYTF.

This clone appeared once. J is TRBJ1-5 and V is TRBV6-6; 12 bases are shared with TRBD1. The CDR3 is made up of 18 amino acids. The germline V gene encodes CDR1 MNHNY and CDR2 SVGAGI (reference sequence). The V segment lost 5 bases and the J segment 1 base; nucleotides outside the gene matches: 9. CDR3 region: CASSPGTGGKESNQPQHF. The CDR3 DNA follows: TGTGCCAGCAGTCCTGGGACAGGGGGCAAGGAAAGCAATCAGCCCCAGCATTTT.

This clone has a single count. The chain recombines TRBV28 with TRBJ1-1; D is uncertain. The germline gives CDR1 MDHEN, CDR2 SYDVKM. The CDR3 has 14 amino acids. V was trimmed by 4 bases and J by 7 bases, leaving 16 bases between them. The CDR3 reads CASSSSGKGSEAFF. CDR3 bases: TGTGCCAGCAGTTCGTCGGGGAAGGGCAGTGAAGCTTTCTTT. Full variable domain (outside the CDR3, taken from reference TRBV28 and TRBJ1-1): DVKVTQSSRYLVKRTGEKVFLECVQDMDHENMFWYRQDPGLGLRLIYFSYDVKMKEKGDIPEGYSVSREKKERFSLILESASTNQTSMYLCASSSSGKGSEAFFGQGTRLTVV.

The gene calls are TRBV28 and TRBJ1-6; 7 bases fit TRBD1. J lost 10 bases, V lost 8 bases, and 5 bases had no gene match. This CDR3 comprises 12 residues. Germline CDR1 MDHEN, CDR2 SYDVKM. The CDR3 bases are TGTGCCAGCGGAGACAGGGTCTCACCCCTCCACTTT. It translates to CASGDRVSPLHF.

This clone was counted once. The genes are TRBV12-3 or TRBV12-4 and TRBJ1-3; D not resolved. This CDR3 is built from 13 residues. V was clipped by 3 bases and J by 4 bases, with 7 bases between them. CDR3 region: CASSFSRGNTIYF. The CDR3 nucleotides read TGTGCCAGCAGTTTCAGTCGAGGAAACACCATATATTTT.

V is TRBV2 and J is TRBJ1-2; D call uncertain. CDR3 length equals 16 residues. V was cut by 5 bases and J by 4 bases, with 20 bases left in between. Germline values: CDR1 SNHLY, CDR2 FYNNEI. CDR3 amino acids: CASSPSDQYVGYGYTF. DNA of the CDR3: TGTGCCAGCAGTCCTAGTGATCAATACGTCGGCTATGGCTACACCTTC.

The chain joins TRBV9 to TRBJ2-7, with D possibly TRBD1 on 6 matching bases. With 0 bases removed from V and 6 bases from J, the gap between germline ends came to 16 bases. This CDR3 spans 15 amino acids. Per germline, CDR1 SGDLS and CDR2 YYNGEE. CDR3 sequence (DNA): TGTGCCAGCAGCGTAGAGGGACAAGCCTGGGCCGAGCAGTACTTC. Protein sequence: CASSVEGQAWAEQYF.

In its sample, this clone was seen a few times. The chain employs TRBV6-5 and TRBJ1-1; 9 nucleotides agree with TRBD1. The CDR3 is 15 residues long. The germline CDR1 and CDR2 sequences are MNHEY and SVGAGI. Trimming removed 1 base from V and 5 bases from J; junction bases left unmatched: 5. CDR3 amino acids: CASSYFGTGRTEAFF. In DNA, the CDR3 is TGTGCCAGCAGTTACTTCGGGACAGGGCGGACTGAAGCTTTCTTT.

CDR3: CAIRGLAGGRNEQFF. For the CDR3, the DNA is TGTGCCATCAGGGGACTAGCGGGAGGGCGGAATGAGCAGTTCTTC. V usage is TRBV10-3 and J usage is TRBJ2-1, with 16 bases lining up with TRBD2. Germline V gene sequence: CDR1 ENHRY, CDR2 SYGVKD. The J segment lost 7 bases and the V segment lost 6 bases, leaving 3 bases of the junction unmatched. The CDR3 is 15 amino acids.